This TCR beta chain was sequenced in a study of blood T cells in healthy people across ages. CDR3 length: 14 residues. Germline V gene sequence: CDR1 LNHNV, CDR2 YYDKDF (reference sequence). Study conclusions and caveats: Age showed a roughly linear inverse relationship with TCR beta diversity per million T cells.

On this clonotype: Antigen specificity is unknown. Mismatch with germline at one junction end may stem from a read error.

A second PCR, run for about 6 to 11 cycles, used a sample-barcoded 5' primer plus a J-beta primer mix. TCRdb re-derived calls from the 5' RACE reads in MiXCR, one entry per CDR3 protein. The sample lists fewer than 800,000 distinct CDR3 sequences, 20% to 30% occurring once. These records were also assigned to another study, of T cells of mothers and their children. This second report adds: The entire RNA extract went into cDNA synthesis at approximately 1.4 ug per 15 ul. Sequencing returned over 8 million TCR beta CDR3 reads per mother and 3 million to 3.5 million per child.

This sequence originates from a boy between 10 and 17 years old in good health. This sequence joins TRBV15 and TRBJ2-5, with a tentative D call TRBD2 (6 bases). The end of the DNA fits TRBJ2-7 better, so the J call may be wrong. Sequenced sample: blood. The CDR3 DNA is TGTGCCTCCAGGGAGGACATCCGCCCCTACGAGCAGTACTTC. Residues: CASREDIRPYEQYF.